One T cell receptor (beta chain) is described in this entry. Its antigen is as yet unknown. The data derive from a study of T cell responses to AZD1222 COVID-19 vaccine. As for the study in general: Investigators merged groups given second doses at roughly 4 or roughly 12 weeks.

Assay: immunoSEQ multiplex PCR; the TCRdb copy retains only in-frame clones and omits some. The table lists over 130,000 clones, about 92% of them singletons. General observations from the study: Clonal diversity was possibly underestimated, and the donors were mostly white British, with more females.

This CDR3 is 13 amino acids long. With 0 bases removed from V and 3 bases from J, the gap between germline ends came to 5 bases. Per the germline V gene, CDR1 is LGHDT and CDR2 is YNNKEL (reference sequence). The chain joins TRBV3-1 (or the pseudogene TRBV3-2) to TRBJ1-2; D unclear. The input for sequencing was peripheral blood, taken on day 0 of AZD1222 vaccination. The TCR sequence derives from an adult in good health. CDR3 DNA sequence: TGTGCCAGCAGCCAAGAGACACACTATGGCTACACCTTC. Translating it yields CASSQETHYGYTF.